These 15 T cell receptor beta chains were sequenced from one sample in a study of T cells in Graves' hyperthyroidism and ophthalmopathy. The CDR3 regions of TCR beta were amplified from RNA transcripts. First-round RT-PCR with HTBI primers amplified the TCR CDR3 region. One entry per CDR3 protein results from TCRdb running MiXCR on the multiplex PCR reads. The sample shows 450,000 to 600,000 distinct CDR3 sequences, around 13% of them seen only once. Sequencing was done on a sample of blood. The receptors were sampled from a woman between 35 and 50 years old with Graves' hyperthyroidism.

V is TRBV15 and J is TRBJ2-1; unclear D gene. CDR1 is LNHNV, CDR2 YYDKDF, per germline (reference sequence). The length of the CDR3 is 12 residues. V was clipped by 4 bases and J by 1 base, with 2 bases between them. This chain's CDR3 is CATSKSYNEQFF. For the CDR3, the DNA is TGTGCCACCAGCAAATCCTACAATGAGCAGTTCTTC.

This clonotype occurred many times. V and J are TRBV5-1 and TRBJ1-2, with 10 bases that match TRBD1. Per germline, CDR1 SGHRS and CDR2 YFSETQ. The CDR3 runs to 16 residues. The V and J ends lost 4 bases and 2 bases, in that order; junction bases with no gene match: 8. The CDR3 DNA reads as TGCGCCAGCAGCCCCGGGACAGGGGTCTTAAACTATGGCTACACCTTC. This sequence encodes CASSPGTGVLNYGYTF. Combining the CDR3 with reference TRBV5-1 and TRBJ1-2 gives the whole variable domain KAGVTQTPRYLIKTRGQQVTLSCSPISGHRSVSWYQQTPGQGLQFLFEYFSETQRNKGNFPGRFSGRQFSNSRSEMNVSTLELGDSALYLCASSPGTGVLNYGYTFGSGTRLTVV.

This clonotype was counted at least ten times. V usage is TRBV30 and J usage is TRBJ1-1; maybe TRBD1 (5 bases). The CDR3 totals 13 residues. Germline V gene lookup returns CDR1 GTSNPN and CDR2 SVGIG (reference sequence). Deletions cut 1 base from V and 2 bases from J, with 8 bases between. The DNA for the CDR3 is TGTGCCTGGAGTGAACAGGCAAACACTGAAGCTTTCTTT. This codes for CAWSEQANTEAFF.

This clonotype appeared many times. This chain joins TRBV12-3 or TRBV12-4 and TRBJ1-4; the match to TRBD1 covers 8 bases. Losses at the gene ends were 7 bases for V and 6 bases for J; bases not matched to a gene: 7. This CDR3 comprises 14 residues. In DNA, the CDR3 is TGTGCCAGCAACGACAGGGGAGGGGATGAAAAACTGTTTTTT. Translated, it gives CASNDRGGDEKLFF.

This chain connects TRBV27 to TRBJ2-6; 7 bases fit TRBD1. With V trimmed by 6 bases and J by 0 bases, 11 bases remained unmatched. In germline, CDR1 is MNHEY, CDR2 SMNVEV (reference sequence). This CDR3 has 18 residues. CDR3 residues: CASRRTGTANSGANVLTF. The CDR3 nucleotides are TGTGCCAGCAGACGCACCGGGACAGCTAACTCTGGGGCCAACGTCCTGACTTTC.

This clonotype was detected ten times or more. The genes are TRBV7-6 and TRBJ2-7; perhaps TRBD1 as D (5 bases). Germline loops: CDR1 SGHVS, CDR2 FNYEAQ. The CDR3 length is 14 residues. V was cut by 6 bases and J by 4 bases, with 16 bases left in between. DNA of the CDR3: TGTGCCAGCAGTCCCCAGGGTTGGAGTTACGAGCAGTACTTC. Its translation is CASSPQGWSYEQYF. The whole variable domain, remainder taken from reference TRBV7-6 and TRBJ2-7, is GAGVSQSPRYKVTKRGQDVALRCDPISGHVSLYWYRQALGQGPEFLTYFNYEAQQDKSGLPNDRFSAERPEGSISTLTIQRTEQRDSAMYRCASSPQGWSYEQYFGPGTRLTVT.

This clonotype was detected once. The rearrangement uses TRBV5-1 and TRBJ2-5; D possibly uses TRBD1 or TRBD2 (7 bases each). The ends were cut back, 7 bases at V and 5 bases at J, with 21 bases in the middle. CDR3 length equals 15 residues. Germline V gives CDR1 SGHRS, CDR2 YFSETQ. The CDR3 DNA is TGCGCCAGCTCACGGGCAGGGGGGGTTGGGGAGACCCAGTACTTC. Amino acids: CASSRAGGVGETQYF.

This clonotype was observed at least ten times. The genes are TRBV2 and TRBJ1-6; 7 bases fit TRBD1. Per the germline V gene, CDR1 is SNHLY and CDR2 is FYNNEI. Trimming cost V 4 bases and J 10 bases; bases outside gene matches: 4. The length of the CDR3 is 13 residues. Here the CDR3 DNA reads TGTGCCAGCAGTGGGGACAGAAGATCACCCCTCCACTTT. Amino acid sequence: CASSGDRRSPLHF.

As regards this clonotype: Here the CDR3 omits its conserved ending phenylalanine or tryptophan, so a read error is the likely source. The rearrangement joins TRBV5-1 to TRBJ2-2, with D possibly matching TRBD1 (6 bases). CDR3 length equals 16 residues. The V gene lost 0 bases and the J gene lost 4 bases, with 13 bases spanning the gap. CDR1 is SGHRS, CDR2 YFSETQ, per germline. CDR3 coding DNA: TGCGCCAGCAGCTTGGCCAGTACAGGGAGCACCGGGGAGCTGTTTCTT. It encodes CASSLASTGSTGELFL.

This clonotype was recorded many times. This CDR3 is CASSDRSETGGDDTQYF. The CDR3 DNA follows: TGTGCCAGCAGTGATAGGTCCGAGACCGGAGGTGATGATACGCAGTATTTT. This rearrangement joins TRBV25-1 to TRBJ2-3; D may be TRBD2 (5 bases). The CDR3 spans 17 residues. Germline V gene data show CDR1 as MGHDK and CDR2 as SYGVNS. The V and J ends lost 3 bases and 6 bases respectively, with 22 bases between them.

This clonotype has a single count. The V gene is TRBV20-1, the J gene TRBJ2-7, with D perhaps assigned TRBD1 or TRBD2 (5 bases each). CDR3 length: 15 residues. The germline V gene encodes CDR1 DFQATT and CDR2 SNEGSKA (reference sequence). Trimming removed 4 bases from V and 2 bases from J, with 18 bases in between. The CDR3 bases are TGCAGTGCTAAAGGGGACGGGGCAGCTCCCTACGAGCAGTACTTC. It yields the protein CSAKGDGAAPYEQYF.

This clonotype was found many times. V and J are TRBV5-1 and TRBJ2-1, with a weak D call TRBD1 (6 bases). This CDR3 region has 15 residues. The V end was cut by 2 bases, the J end by 7 bases, with 16 bases between. Germline assignment: CDR1 SGHRS and CDR2 YFSETQ. In DNA, the CDR3 is TGCGCCAGCAGCTTAAACCCCGCAGGGGAGAATGAGCAGTTCTTC. It encodes CASSLNPAGENEQFF.

In this sample, this clonotype turned up many times. This sequence joins TRBV5-1 and TRBJ2-3; 12 nucleotides line up with TRBD2. The CDR3 length is 16 residues. V lost 4 bases, J lost 2 bases, and 5 bases stayed unmatched. Germline V gene lookup returns CDR1 SGHRS and CDR2 YFSETQ. Here the CDR3 reads CASSTGLAGLTDTQYF. CDR3 DNA: TGCGCCAGCAGCACGGGACTAGCGGGCCTCACAGATACGCAGTATTTT.

This clonotype was counted many times. The chain uses TRBV12-3 or TRBV12-4 and TRBJ1-3; unclear D gene. The CDR3 extends over 15 amino acids. V lost 7 bases to trimming and J lost 1 base, with 14 bases between them. The CDR3 sequence is CASTSGGRSGNTIYF. The CDR3, as DNA: TGTGCCAGCACTTCGGGAGGACGATCTGGAAACACCATATATTTT.

Only a few counts were recorded for this clonotype. The chain joins TRBV6-1 to TRBJ2-7, with TRBD2 matching 15 bases. The CDR3 loop spans 19 amino acids. The V and J ends lost 8 bases and 7 bases, in that order; junction bases with no gene match: 21. Per germline, CDR1 MNHNS and CDR2 SASEGT. The CDR3 coding sequence is TGTGCCAGCCAACCCATATGGACTAGCGGGAGGGCCATCGGAGGGGAGCAGTACTTC. This codes for CASQPIWTSGRAIGGEQYF.